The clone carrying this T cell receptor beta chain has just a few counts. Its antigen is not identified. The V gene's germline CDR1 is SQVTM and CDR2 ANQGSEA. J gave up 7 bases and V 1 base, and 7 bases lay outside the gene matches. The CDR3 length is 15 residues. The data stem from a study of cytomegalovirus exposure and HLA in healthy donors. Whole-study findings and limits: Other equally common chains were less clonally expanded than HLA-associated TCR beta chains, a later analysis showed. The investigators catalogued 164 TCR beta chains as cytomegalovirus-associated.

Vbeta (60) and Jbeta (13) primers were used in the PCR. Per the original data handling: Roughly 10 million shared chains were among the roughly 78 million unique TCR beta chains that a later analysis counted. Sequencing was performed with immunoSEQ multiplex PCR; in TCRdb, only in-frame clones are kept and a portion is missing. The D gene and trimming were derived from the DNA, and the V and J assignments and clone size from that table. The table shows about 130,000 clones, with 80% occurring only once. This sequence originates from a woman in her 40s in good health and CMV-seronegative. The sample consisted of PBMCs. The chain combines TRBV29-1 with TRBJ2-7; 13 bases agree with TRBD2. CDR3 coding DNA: TGCAGCGTTGAAGCGGGGACTAGCGGGATGAGGGAGCAGTACTTC. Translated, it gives CSVEAGTSGMREQYF.